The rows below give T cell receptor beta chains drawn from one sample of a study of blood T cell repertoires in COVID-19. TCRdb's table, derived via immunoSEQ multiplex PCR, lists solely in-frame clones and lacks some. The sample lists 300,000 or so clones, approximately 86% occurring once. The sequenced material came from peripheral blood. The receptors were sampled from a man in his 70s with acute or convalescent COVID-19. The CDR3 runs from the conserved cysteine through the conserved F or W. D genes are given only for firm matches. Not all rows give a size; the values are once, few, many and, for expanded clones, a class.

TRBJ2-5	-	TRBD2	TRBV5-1	CASTRGLAEETQYF	TGCGCCAGCACCAGGGGACTAGCAGAAGAGACCCAGTACTTC
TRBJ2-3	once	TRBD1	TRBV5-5	CASSLGQGGEYF	TGTGCCAGCAGCCTGGGACAGGGGGGAGAGTATTTT
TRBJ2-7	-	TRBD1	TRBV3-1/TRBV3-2	CASSRNRGPFEQYF	TGTGCCAGCAGCCGAAACAGGGGGCCCTTCGAGCAGTACTTC
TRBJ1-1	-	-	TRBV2	CASSEASSGSTEAFF	TGTGCCAGCAGTGAAGCGTCGTCAGGGTCCACTGAAGCTTTCTTT
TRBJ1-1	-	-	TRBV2	CASSEGGGTEAFF	TGTGCCAGCAGTGAAGGGGGCGGCACTGAAGCTTTCTTT
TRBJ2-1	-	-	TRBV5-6	CASSLVFGQGMTYNEQFF	TGTGCCAGCAGCTTGGTGTTCGGGCAGGGAATGACCTACAATGAGCAGTTCTTC
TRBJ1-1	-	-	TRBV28	CASRSYQENTEAFF	TGTGCCAGCAGAAGCTACCAGGAGAACACTGAAGCTTTCTTT
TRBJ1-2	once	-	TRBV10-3	CAISESKGSRQSGNYGYTF	TGTGCCATCAGTGAGTCGAAGGGGTCTAGGCAATCGGGTAACTATGGCTACACCTTC
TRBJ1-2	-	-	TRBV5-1	CASSLDSSYGYTF	TGCGCCAGCAGCTTGGACAGCAGCTATGGCTACACCTTC
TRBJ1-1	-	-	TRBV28	CASSLIPGMNTEAFF	TGTGCCAGCAGTTTAATTCCGGGAATGAACACTGAAGCTTTCTTT
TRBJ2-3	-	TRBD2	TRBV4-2	CASSQALAGGSDTQYF	TGTGCCAGCAGCCAAGCCCTAGCGGGAGGGTCCGATACGCAGTATTTT
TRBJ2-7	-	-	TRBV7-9	CASSLDAAGLRVGEQYF	TGTGCCAGCAGCTTAGACGCAGCAGGGCTAAGAGTGGGCGAGCAGTACTTC
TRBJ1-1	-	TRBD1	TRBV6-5	CASRGQLILNTEAFF	TGTGCCAGCAGGGGACAGCTAATACTGAACACTGAAGCTTTCTTT
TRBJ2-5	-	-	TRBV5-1	CASSVGQQETQYF	TGCGCCAGCAGCGTGGGGCAGCAAGAGACCCAGTACTTC
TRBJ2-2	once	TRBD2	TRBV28	CASSPLAGGGTGELFF	TGTGCCAGCAGTCCCCTAGCGGGAGGGGGCACCGGGGAGCTGTTTTTT
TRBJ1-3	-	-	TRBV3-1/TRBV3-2	CASRGAGNTIYF	TGTGCCAGCAGGGGAGCTGGAAACACCATATATTTT
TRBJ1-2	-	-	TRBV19	CASSILTGVGYGYTF	TGTGCCAGTAGTATCCTTACGGGGGTAGGCTATGGCTACACCTTC
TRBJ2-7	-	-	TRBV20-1	CSATFGYEQYF	TGCAGTGCTACGTTCGGCTACGAGCAGTACTTC
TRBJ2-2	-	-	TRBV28	CASSLQVQLFF	TGTGCCAGCAGTTTGCAGGTTCAGCTGTTTTTT
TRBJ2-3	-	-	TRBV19	CASSTGQIWADTQYF	TGTGCCAGTAGTACTGGACAGATCTGGGCAGATACGCAGTATTTT
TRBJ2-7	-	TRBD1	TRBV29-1	CSVRGAGGFYEQYF	TGCAGCGTTAGGGGCGCAGGGGGCTTTTACGAGCAGTACTTC
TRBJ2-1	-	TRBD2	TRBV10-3	CAIRGREGGEQFF	TGTGCCATCAGGGGGCGGGAGGGCGGTGAGCAGTTCTTC
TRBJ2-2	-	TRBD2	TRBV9	CASSVGLAGGQYTGELFF	TGTGCCAGCAGCGTAGGACTAGCGGGGGGGCAGTACACCGGGGAGCTGTTTTTT
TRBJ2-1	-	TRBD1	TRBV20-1	CSASWTGREQFF	TGCAGTGCTAGTTGGACAGGGCGAGAGCAGTTCTTC
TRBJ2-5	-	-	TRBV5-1	CASSFQAETQYF	TGCGCCAGCAGCTTCCAGGCAGAGACCCAGTACTTC
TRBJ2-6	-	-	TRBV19	CASSIPWTSPLSNSGANVLTF	TGTGCCAGTAGTATTCCTTGGACATCACCCCTATCCAACTCTGGGGCCAACGTCCTGACTTTC
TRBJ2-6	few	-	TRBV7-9	CASSPQGISGANVLTF	TGTGCCAGCAGCCCACAGGGTATCTCGGGGGCCAACGTCCTGACTTTC
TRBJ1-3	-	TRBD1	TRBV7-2	CASSEGQVNSGNTIYF	TGTGCCAGCAGCGAGGGACAGGTCAACTCTGGAAACACCATATATTTT
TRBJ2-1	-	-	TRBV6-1	CASSENQAYNEQFF	TGTGCCAGCAGTGAAAACCAGGCGTACAATGAGCAGTTCTTC
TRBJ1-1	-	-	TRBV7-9	CASSLAQNTEAFF	TGTGCCAGCAGCTTAGCACAGAACACTGAAGCTTTCTTT
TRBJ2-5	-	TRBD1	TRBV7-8	CASSPHRDRGVETQYF	TGTGCCAGCAGCCCCCACCGGGACAGGGGGGTCGAGACCCAGTACTTC